The 24 T cell receptor beta chains reported below all come from one sample, sequenced in a study of cytomegalovirus exposure and HLA in healthy donors. 60 Vbeta and 13 Jbeta primers were used in PCR. Data came from immunoSEQ multiplex PCR; TCRdb stores just in-frame clones and leaves some out. The data show over 150,000 clones, around nine tenths seen once. The sequencing sample was made of PBMCs. These receptors all come from a young woman in good health and CMV-seronegative.

The genes are TRBV5-1 and TRBJ2-3; no definite D call. The CDR3 sequence is 13 residues long. CDR1 SGHRS and CDR2 YFSETQ come from the germline V gene. Trimming shortened V by 1 base and J by 4 bases, and 7 bases separated the two germline ends. The CDR3 loop reads CASSLTYADTQYF. DNA of the CDR3: TGCGCCAGCAGCTTGACTTACGCAGATACGCAGTATTTT. Looking up the rest from reference TRBV5-1 and TRBJ2-3 gives the full variable domain: KAGVTQTPRYLIKTRGQQVTLSCSPISGHRSVSWYQQTPGQGLQFLFEYFSETQRNKGNFPGRFSGRQFSNSRSEMNVSTLELGDSALYLCASSLTYADTQYFGPGTRLTVL.

The chain joins TRBV7-3 to TRBJ2-2; D not resolved. CDR1 SGHTA and CDR2 FQGTGA come from the germline V gene. V shed 1 base and J shed 0 bases, with 6 bases lying between them. This CDR3 region has 15 residues. CDR3 residues: CASSLISANTGELFF. In nucleotides, the CDR3 is TGTGCCAGCAGCTTAATCTCAGCGAACACCGGGGAGCTGTTTTTT.

A single count supports this clone. CDR3 region: CASSLSSLLNTEAFF. The CDR3 bases are TGTGCCAGCAGTTTGAGTTCTCTGCTGAACACTGAAGCTTTCTTT. The chain carries TRBV27 and TRBJ1-1, with D unresolved. Per germline, CDR1 MNHEY and CDR2 SMNVEV (reference sequence). CDR3 size: 15 residues. V lost 3 bases and J lost 0, with 11 bases in between.

The chain carries TRBV29-1 and TRBJ2-2, with D hard to call. Trimming stripped 1 base from V and 7 bases from J, with 10 bases between. Looked up from germline, CDR1 is SQVTM and CDR2 is ANQGSEA. The CDR3 contains 13 residues. CDR3 loop: CSVEAVGDGELFF. The CDR3 nucleotides are TGCAGCGTTGAAGCTGTGGGCGACGGGGAGCTGTTTTTT.

The gene calls are TRBV7-9 and TRBJ2-7, with 8 bases lining up with TRBD2. Trimming at V came to 1 base and at J to 3 bases, leaving 5 bases not matched to a gene. The CDR3 is made up of 15 amino acids. From germline, CDR1 is SEHNR and CDR2 FQNEAQ (reference sequence). CDR3 loop: CASSLGGTSNYEQYF. Here the CDR3 DNA reads TGTGCCAGCAGCTTAGGTGGGACTAGTAACTACGAGCAGTACTTC.

This clone turned up a few times. V gene TRBV18 combines with J gene TRBJ1-4; maybe TRBD1 (5 bases). CDR1 is KGHSH, CDR2 LQKENI, per germline. Trimming removed 3 bases at V and 0 bases at J, with 14 bases between. The CDR3 sequence is 17 residues long. The CDR3 sequence: CASSPGVADPTNEKLFF. The CDR3 DNA reads TGTGCCAGCTCACCGGGGGTAGCGGACCCAACTAATGAAAAACTGTTTTTT.

V gene TRBV5-1 combines with J gene TRBJ2-3, with 9 positions matching TRBD1. The CDR3 is 15 residues long. CDR1 and CDR2 from the germline V gene are SGHRS and YFSETQ. J lost 3 bases, V lost 1 base, and 3 bases had no gene match. CDR3 DNA sequence: TGCGCCAGCAGCTTGAGGACAGGGGTAACAGATACGCAGTATTTT. Its protein is CASSLRTGVTDTQYF.

The chain has TRBV6-1 and TRBJ1-2; D is perhaps TRBD1 (6 bases). V was cut by 3 bases and J by 8 bases, with 10 bases left in between. CDR3 length equals 12 residues. In germline, CDR1 is MNHNS, CDR2 SASEGT. CDR3 region: CASSDWTDGYTF. For the CDR3, the DNA is TGTGCCAGCAGTGACTGGACAGACGGCTACACCTTC.

This chain connects TRBV7-7 to TRBJ1-1; D is perhaps TRBD1 (5 bases). The CDR3 totals 13 residues. Per germline, CDR1 SSHAT and CDR2 FNYEAQ (reference sequence). Trimming took 1 base from V and 3 from J, leaving 6 bases between them. CDR3 loop: CASSLDRYTEAFF. In DNA form, the CDR3 reads TGTGCCAGCAGCTTAGACAGGTACACTGAAGCTTTCTTT.

V gene TRBV28 combines with J gene TRBJ2-7; 13 positions match TRBD2. V was pared by 6 bases and J by 6 bases, with 8 bases of the junction left unmatched. Per germline, CDR1 MDHEN and CDR2 SYDVKM. The CDR3 is made up of 15 amino acids. CDR3 bases: TGTGCCAGCAGACTTACTAGCGGGAGGGCCGGCGAGCAGTACTTC. Translation: CASRLTSGRAGEQYF.

The gene calls are TRBV7-8 and TRBJ2-7, with D tentatively TRBD1 (6 bases). The CDR3 covers 14 residues. Per the germline V gene, CDR1 is SGHVS and CDR2 is FQNEAQ. V was cut by 3 bases and J by 2 bases, with 11 bases left in between. The CDR3 DNA is TGTGCCAGCAGCTTCCTGCAGGGGACCTACGAGCAGTACTTC. It translates to CASSFLQGTYEQYF.

This clone was picked up a small number of times. The chain uses TRBV4-1 and TRBJ2-7; 7 nucleotides line up with TRBD1. The V gene end was trimmed by 1 base and the J gene end by 0 bases; junction bases not matched to a gene: 3. The germline V gene encodes CDR1 MGHRA and CDR2 YSYEKL. The CDR3 is 15 residues long. The CDR3 loop reads CASSQGQGSSYEQYF. CDR3 coding DNA: TGCGCCAGCAGCCAAGGACAGGGCAGCTCCTACGAGCAGTACTTC.

The V and J genes are TRBV14 and TRBJ1-4; D uncertain. The CDR3 runs 17 residues. V lost 1 base and J lost 4, with 16 bases in between. In germline, CDR1 is SGHDN, CDR2 FVKESK. This CDR3 reads CASSQVLAQMGNEKLFF. The CDR3 bases are TGTGCCAGCAGCCAAGTTTTAGCGCAAATGGGTAATGAAAAACTGTTTTTT.

V and J are TRBV29-1 and TRBJ1-1; D is unresolved. The CDR3 has 13 amino acids. V shed 1 base and J shed 1 base, with 7 bases lying between them. CDR1 SQVTM and CDR2 ANQGSEA come from the germline V gene. CDR3 amino acids: CSVEGLANTEAFF. The CDR3 DNA sequence: TGCAGCGTTGAAGGTTTGGCGAACACTGAAGCTTTCTTT.

The rearrangement joins TRBV15 to TRBJ2-5; 8 bases are a match to TRBD2. The V and J ends lost 8 bases and 1 base, in that order; junction bases with no gene match: 9. Germline V gene lookup returns CDR1 LNHNV and CDR2 YYDKDF (reference sequence). The CDR3 is 15 residues long. The CDR3 region has the DNA TGTGCCACCCGAGGGCTAGCGGGCAGCCAAGAGACCCAGTACTTC. It yields the protein CATRGLAGSQETQYF.

The chain is built from TRBV10-3 and TRBJ2-7; tentatively, D is TRBD2 (6 bases). The V end was cut by 6 bases, the J end by 2 bases, with 17 bases between. This CDR3 region has 15 residues. The germline CDR1 and CDR2 sequences are ENHRY and SYGVKD. For the CDR3, the DNA is TGTGCCATCAGCACTCGCGGGATCTCCCCCTACGAGCAGTACTTC. It yields the protein CAISTRGISPYEQYF.

This chain uses TRBV6-1 with TRBJ2-4; D not resolved. Trimming stripped 6 bases from V and 6 bases from J, with 9 bases between. The CDR3 spans 12 residues. CDR1 MNHNS and CDR2 SASEGT come from the germline V gene. The chain's CDR3 is CASSNSGNIQYF. DNA of the CDR3: TGTGCCAGCAGCAATAGTGGAAACATTCAGTACTTC.

This chain links TRBV5-4 with TRBJ2-7; 10 nucleotides line up with TRBD1. The CDR3 length is 15 residues. V shed 4 bases, J shed 5 bases, and the junction held 9 bases outside the gene matches. CDR1 and CDR2 from the germline V gene are SGHNT and YYREEE (reference sequence). The CDR3: CASSPPTGGIDEQYF. CDR3 nucleotide sequence: TGTGCCAGCAGCCCTCCGACAGGGGGCATCGACGAGCAGTACTTC.

The chain couples TRBV9 to TRBJ2-5; TRBD2 matches 7 bases. The ends lost 0 bases at V and 6 bases at J; junction bases unmatched: 8. There are 15 residues in the CDR3. Looked up from germline, CDR1 is SGDLS and CDR2 is YYNGEE. DNA for the CDR3: TGTGCCAGCAGCGTAGATGTTGGGGGGGAAAAGACCCAGTACTTC. This codes for CASSVDVGGEKTQYF.

The chain recombines TRBV5-4 with TRBJ2-7, with D possibly matching TRBD1 (9 bases). Between the trimmed V and J ends, which lost 3 bases and 4 bases, there was a span of 17 bases. This CDR3 is built from 15 residues. The germline gives CDR1 SGHNT, CDR2 YYREEE (reference sequence). CDR3 loop: CASSSGGTGRYEQYF. The CDR3 region has the DNA TGTGCCAGCAGCTCGGGGGGGACAGGGAGATACGAGCAGTACTTC.

The genes are TRBV29-1 and TRBJ1-6, with no clear D. CDR1 is SQVTM and CDR2 is ANQGSEA in the germline V gene. CDR3 length equals 13 residues. Trimming removed 8 bases from V and 4 bases from J, with 12 bases in between. The CDR3 spells CSIPRLYNSPLHF. CDR3 DNA sequence: TGCAGCATTCCCAGATTGTATAATTCACCCCTCCACTTT.

The chain is built from TRBV18 and TRBJ2-2; maybe TRBD1 (6 bases). CDR1 is KGHSH, CDR2 LQKENI, per germline. This CDR3 contains 15 residues. Trimming took 6 bases from V and 2 from J, leaving 13 bases between them. The CDR3 nucleotides read TGTGCCAGCTCGCCCAGGGGAACAAACACCGGGGAGCTGTTTTTT. Translating it yields CASSPRGTNTGELFF.

The chain employs TRBV7-2 and TRBJ2-2; D possibly corresponds to TRBD1 (6 bases). This CDR3 is 14 amino acids long. Looked up from germline, CDR1 is SGHTA and CDR2 is FQGNSA. V was cut by 6 bases and J by 7 bases, with 15 bases left in between. Here the CDR3 DNA reads TGTGCCAGCAGGGGCGAAACAGGGTTCGGGGAGCTGTTTTTT. Encoded protein: CASRGETGFGELFF.

V usage is TRBV19 and J usage is TRBJ2-7; 10 bases match TRBD1. CDR3 length equals 14 residues. The V gene's germline CDR1 is LNHDA and CDR2 SQIVND (reference sequence). V trimming: 3 bases; J trimming: 2 bases; junction bases outside the gene matches: 1. The CDR3 nucleotides are TGTGCCAGTAGTATGGACAGGGGGGCCTACGAGCAGTACTTC. Translation gives CASSMDRGAYEQYF.